These T cell receptor beta chains were read from a single sample in a study of blood T cell repertoires in COVID-19. Method: immunoSEQ multiplex PCR; TCRdb's copy keeps in-frame clones and lacks some. Among about half a million clones, 89% were seen once, and the ten largest hold around 0.95%. The specimen was peripheral blood. The receptors shown here come from a young man with COVID-19, enrolled during active disease. Both conserved end residues are part of each CDR3. Fields, in order: J gene, V gene, D gene, CDR3 protein, CDR3 DNA. D genes are given only for firm matches.

TRBJ2-1	TRBV6-2/TRBV6-3	TRBD2	CASSFTSGRSNEQFF	TGTGCCAGCAGTTTTACTAGCGGGAGATCCAATGAGCAGTTCTTC
TRBJ1-6	TRBV27	.	CASSLWAVSSYNSPLHF	TGTGCCAGCAGTTTATGGGCCGTAAGCTCCTATAATTCACCCCTCCACTTT
TRBJ2-1	TRBV6-4	.	CASSDSPFDTYNEQFF	TGTGCCAGCAGTGACTCCCCTTTCGACACATACAATGAGCAGTTCTTC
TRBJ2-5	TRBV11-3	.	CASSFSVSRETQYF	TGTGCCAGCAGCTTTTCGGTATCCCGGGAGACCCAGTACTTC
TRBJ2-5	TRBV7-2	.	CASSPAVAAETQYF	TGTGCCAGCAGCCCCGCGGTCGCGGCAGAGACCCAGTACTTC
TRBJ2-7	TRBV7-9	TRBD1	CASSPGRDRFVEQYF	TGTGCCAGCAGCCCCGGCCGGGACAGGTTTGTCGAGCAGTACTTC
TRBJ1-3	TRBV15	TRBD1	CATSRTGAGNTIYF	TGTGCCACCAGCAGGACAGGGGCTGGAAACACCATATATTTT
TRBJ2-7	TRBV11-3	TRBD1	CASSLDLADRVSDEQYF	TGTGCCAGCAGCTTAGATCTTGCGGACAGGGTGTCGGACGAGCAGTACTTC
TRBJ2-3	TRBV2	.	CASRPSASNTDTQYF	TGTGCCAGCAGACCTAGCGCTTCCAACACAGATACGCAGTATTTT
TRBJ2-3	TRBV10-2	TRBD2	CASNERGGFSDTQYF	TGCGCCAGCAATGAGCGGGGGGGCTTTTCAGATACGCAGTATTTT
TRBJ2-1	TRBV27	TRBD1	CASSRGTGGRNEQFF	TGTGCCAGCAGTCGAGGGACAGGGGGCCGGAATGAGCAGTTCTTC